Below, 27 T cell receptor beta chains from the same sample are listed, as sequenced in a study of blood T cells in healthy people across ages. Primers used in a second PCR of roughly 7 to 12 cycles were a sample-barcoded 5' primer and a J-beta primer mix. TCRdb reanalysed the 5' RACE reads using MiXCR and keeps one entry per CDR3 protein. Seen here are 900,000 to 950,000 distinct CDR3 sequences, 25% to 30% observed once, and the top ten hold 10%. The same data also contributed to another study, on T cells of mothers and their children.

The material sequenced was blood. These receptors were obtained from a woman aged 40 to 55 in good health.

This clonotype was detected a few times. This chain links TRBV5-1 with TRBJ1-1; weak D call: TRBD1 (5 bases). The CDR3 spans 14 residues. Germline V lookup: CDR1 SGHRS, CDR2 YFSETQ. Trimming took off 1 base at V and 4 bases at J, with 11 bases between the two ends. CDR3 region: CASSLTGTATEAFF. The CDR3 coding sequence is TGCGCCAGCAGCTTGACAGGAACCGCCACTGAAGCTTTCTTT.

This clonotype was detected only a few times. The J gene is TRBJ2-1, the V gene TRBV7-2; D remains unclear. This CDR3 region has 13 residues. V was trimmed by 5 bases and J by 9 bases, leaving 14 bases between them. Germline CDR1 SGHTA, CDR2 FQGNSA. CDR3 sequence (DNA): TGTGCCAGCAGCCCAAACCGGAACCGTGAGCAGTTCTTC. Protein: CASSPNRNREQFF.

This clonotype was detected only a few times. Being one base from a much bigger clone, this may be a read error. This chain connects TRBV7-9 to TRBJ2-4; D unclear. V was clipped by 4 bases and J by 13 bases, with 26 bases between them. CDR1 and CDR2 from the germline V gene are SEHNR and FQNEAQ (reference sequence). The CDR3 runs 16 residues. CDR3 in DNA: TGTGCCAGCAGCTCTTCCGGACCCGAAGCCCTCTATGAGCAGTACTTC. Residues: CASSSSGPEALYEQYF.

The J gene is TRBJ2-5, the V gene TRBV29-1, with 11 bases aligning to TRBD2. After removal of 7 bases from V and 3 bases from J, the junction contained 4 bases not matched to a gene. The CDR3 length is 13 residues. Germline assignment: CDR1 SQVTM and CDR2 ANQGSEA. The CDR3: CSGSTSGKETQYF. The CDR3 DNA is TGCAGCGGTTCGACTAGCGGGAAAGAGACCCAGTACTTC.

This clonotype was seen a handful of times. The chain is built from TRBV12-3 or TRBV12-4 and TRBJ1-6, with TRBD1 as a possible D gene (5 bases). V lost 5 bases to trimming and J lost 9 bases, with 11 bases between them. CDR3 size: 13 residues. The CDR3 loop reads CASSGTAFSPLHF. The CDR3 region has the DNA TGTGCCAGCAGTGGGACGGCCTTTTCACCCCTCCACTTT.

This sequence joins TRBV20-1 and TRBJ2-4; 7 bases map to TRBD1. CDR3 length: 15 amino acids. Germline trimming cut 0 bases from V and 9 bases from J; bases unmatched to any gene: 11. CDR1 is DFQATT, CDR2 SNEGSKA, per germline (reference sequence). The CDR3 DNA follows: TGCAGTGCTAGAGACAGAGGACAGGCGGAAAGCATTCAGTACTTC. Protein: CSARDRGQAESIQYF.

This clonotype has only a few counts. V gene TRBV20-1 combines with J gene TRBJ2-7, with 13 bases identical to TRBD2. The CDR3 runs 15 residues. Germline V gene lookup returns CDR1 DFQATT and CDR2 SNEGSKA (reference sequence). V was clipped by 5 bases and J by 6 bases; unmatched bases: 10. The CDR3, as DNA: TGCAGTGCTTTAAAGACTAGCGGGGGGCTCCCCGAGCAGTACTTC. Protein product: CSALKTSGGLPEQYF.

The rearrangement joins TRBV4-1 to TRBJ1-1; no reliable D call. The CDR3 loop spans 16 amino acids. Trimming stripped 5 bases from V and 4 bases from J, with 20 bases between. CDR1 is MGHRA, CDR2 YSYEKL, per germline. DNA of the CDR3: TGCGCCAGCAGCACAAGGATATTCGCGAGTGGCACTGAAGCTTTCTTT. Encoded protein: CASSTRIFASGTEAFF.

The V gene is TRBV28, the J gene TRBJ1-5; 8 positions match TRBD1. CDR1 is MDHEN, CDR2 SYDVKM, per germline. V shed 2 bases and J 7 bases; nucleotides not matched to a gene: 10. This CDR3 spans 16 amino acids. For the CDR3, the DNA is TGTGCCAGCAGTTTACCCTCTCAGGGGGCAAGACAGCCCCAGCATTTT. Protein product: CASSLPSQGARQPQHF.

This clonotype appeared many times. V gene TRBV9 combines with J gene TRBJ2-7; D call uncertain. CDR1 is SGDLS and CDR2 is YYNGEE in the germline V gene. The V gene lost 6 bases and the J gene lost 7 bases, with 20 bases spanning the gap. The CDR3 length is 14 residues. In DNA, the CDR3 is TGTGCCAGCAATACTCCTCCGGACCACGGGGAGCAGTACTTC. It encodes CASNTPPDHGEQYF.

This clonotype was recorded many times. The chain couples TRBV6-6 to TRBJ2-7; TRBD1 agrees at 11 bases. V trimming: 4 bases; J trimming: 3 bases; junction bases outside the gene matches: 5. The CDR3 contains 15 residues. Germline-derived CDR1 and CDR2 are MNHNY and SVGAGI (reference sequence). CDR3 bases: TGTGCCAGCAGTTCCCAGGACAGGGGGCACTACGAGCAGTACTTC. Its translation is CASSSQDRGHYEQYF.

Remarks on this clonotype: The junction does not match germline at one end; this may be a read error. V and J are TRBV5-1 and TRBJ2-1, with D perhaps given as TRBD1 or TRBD2 (6 bases each). The CDR3 is made up of 15 amino acids. CDR1 and CDR2 (germline): SGHRS, YFSETQ. CDR3 nucleotide sequence: TGCGCCAGCAGCTATGGGGGGACACATTACAATAAGCAGTTCTTC. Its translation is CASSYGGTHYNKQFF.

This clonotype came up a few times. The chain links TRBV28 to TRBJ1-1; D is possibly TRBD1 (5 bases). The CDR3 runs to 17 residues. Germline-derived CDR1 and CDR2 are MDHEN and SYDVKM. V lost 7 bases, J lost 1 base, and 22 bases lay in between. The CDR3 protein is CASTPAGPRTSNTEAFF. Here the CDR3 DNA reads TGTGCCAGCACCCCCGCGGGACCGCGTACTTCGAACACTGAAGCTTTCTTT. The whole variable domain, filled in from reference TRBV28 and TRBJ1-1, reads DVKVTQSSRYLVKRTGEKVFLECVQDMDHENMFWYRQDPGLGLRLIYFSYDVKMKEKGDIPEGYSVSREKKERFSLILESASTNQTSMYLCASTPAGPRTSNTEAFFGQGTRLTVV.

V gene TRBV6-5 combines with J gene TRBJ2-2, with D perhaps matching TRBD2 (5 bases). Per the germline V gene, CDR1 is MNHEY and CDR2 is SVGAGI. V was pared by 4 bases and J by 3 bases, with 15 bases between. The CDR3 totals 16 residues. The CDR3 sequence is CASSSRRRRDTGELFF. The CDR3 DNA sequence: TGTGCCAGCAGTTCCCGCAGGAGGCGGGACACCGGGGAGCTGTTTTTT.

The rearrangement uses TRBV4-3 and TRBJ2-2; the D is unclear. The CDR3 length is 15 residues. V dropped 3 bases and J dropped 7 bases, with 15 bases sitting between them. The germline gives CDR1 LGHNA, CDR2 YSLEER. The CDR3 DNA reads TGCGCCAGCAGCCAGACATCCCCAGGATACGGGGAGCTGTTTTTT. Its protein is CASSQTSPGYGELFF.

In the case of this clonotype: An end of the junction differs from the germline gene, which may be a read error. This chain links TRBV30 with TRBJ1-4; no reliable D call. The CDR3 is 14 residues long. The germline V gene encodes CDR1 GTSNPN and CDR2 SVGIG (reference sequence). The DNA for the CDR3 is TGTGCCTGGAGTCGGGCTGCAACTAATGAAAGACTGTTTTTT. Its translation: CAWSRAATNERLFF.

This clonotype has at least ten counts. The CDR3 region is CASSTMTGEQFF. As DNA, the CDR3 is TGTGCCAGCAGTACAATGACTGGGGAGCAGTTCTTC. This rearrangement joins TRBV6-2 or TRBV6-3 to TRBJ2-1; D gene uncertain. The CDR3 length is 12 residues. CDR1 is MNHEY and CDR2 is SVGEGT in the germline V gene. V lost 5 bases to trimming and J lost 10 bases, with 12 bases between them.

As regards this clonotype: This sequence may be a read error, since a much larger clone differs from it by one base. The V and J genes are TRBV29-1 and TRBJ2-1; 7 bases align to TRBD2. Germline-derived CDR1 and CDR2 are SQVTM and ANQGSEA. The CDR3 consists of 13 residues. The CDR3 region has the DNA TGCACCGTTATGAGCGGGGACTACAATGAGCAGTTCTTC. It encodes CTVMSGDYNEQFF.

This clonotype was counted at least ten times. This chain uses TRBV7-2 with TRBJ1-2, with TRBD1 identical over 10 bases. The germline gives CDR1 SGHTA, CDR2 FQGNSA. This CDR3 region has 17 residues. J lost 8 bases, V lost 5 bases, and 17 bases had no gene match. In nucleotides, the CDR3 is TGTGCCAGCAGCATTACATTGACAGGGGGCGCGAATGGCGGCTACACCTTC. Translation: CASSITLTGGANGGYTF.

The J gene is TRBJ1-1, the V gene TRBV7-2; the D is unclear. Germline CDR1 and CDR2: SGHTA and FQGNSA. V lost 4 bases and J lost 0, with 12 bases in between. The CDR3 totals 15 residues. CDR3 protein: CASSSMGLLNTEAFF. The CDR3 DNA reads TGTGCCAGCAGCTCAATGGGCCTCTTGAACACTGAAGCTTTCTTT.

This clonotype was detected once. The V and J genes are TRBV2 and TRBJ1-6; a weak D match, TRBD1 (6 bases). Looked up from germline, CDR1 is SNHLY and CDR2 is FYNNEI. The CDR3 is 14 amino acids. V lost 6 bases and J lost 8, with 14 bases in between. The chain's CDR3 is CASRWGTPDSPLHF. CDR3 DNA sequence: TGTGCCAGCAGATGGGGGACACCGGATTCACCCCTCCACTTT. Looking up the rest from reference TRBV2 and TRBJ1-6 gives the full variable domain: EPEVTQTPSHQVTQMGQEVILRCVPISNHLYFYWYRQILGQKVEFLVSFYNNEISEKSEIFDDQFSVERPDGSNFTLKIRSTKLEDSAMYFCASRWGTPDSPLHFGNGTRLTVT.

This clonotype has just a few counts. This sequence joins TRBV20-1 and TRBJ2-2; either TRBD1 or TRBD2 may fit D (6 bases each). The CDR3 runs 14 residues. Germline V gene sequence: CDR1 DFQATT, CDR2 SNEGSKA (reference sequence). Trimming removed 5 bases from V and 2 bases from J, with 12 bases in between. For the CDR3, the DNA is TGCAGTGCTCCTCCGGGGGCCAACACCGGGGAGCTGTTTTTT. Its protein product is CSAPPGANTGELFF.

This clonotype came up a few times. The chain carries TRBV4-1 and TRBJ1-5; possibly TRBD1 for D (6 bases). From germline, CDR1 is MGHRA and CDR2 YSYEKL. The ends were cut back, 4 bases at V and 4 bases at J, with 20 bases in the middle. The CDR3 is made up of 17 amino acids. The DNA for the CDR3 is TGCGCCAGCAGCCCCCACCTGGGGGCGGAGGGGAATCAGCCCCAGCATTTT. The encoded protein is CASSPHLGAEGNQPQHF.

This sequence joins TRBV12-3 or TRBV12-4 and TRBJ2-2; TRBD2 aligns across 7 bases. This CDR3 has 14 amino acids. The trim removed 8 bases at V and 4 bases at J, leaving 7 bases unmatched. CDR3 in amino acids: CASGGLGPTGELFF. The DNA for the CDR3 is TGTGCCAGCGGTGGACTAGGGCCCACCGGGGAGCTGTTTTTT.

The chain combines TRBV7-6 with TRBJ2-3, with TRBD2 matching 12 bases. The ends lost 6 bases at V and 1 base at J; junction bases unmatched: 5. The CDR3 extends over 16 amino acids. CDR1 and CDR2 from the germline V gene are SGHVS and FNYEAQ. The CDR3 here is CASSRRTSGGTDTQYF. CDR3 nucleotide sequence: TGTGCCAGCAGTAGGCGGACTAGCGGGGGCACAGATACGCAGTATTTT. Full variable domain (rest looked up from reference TRBV7-6 and TRBJ2-3): GAGVSQSPRYKVTKRGQDVALRCDPISGHVSLYWYRQALGQGPEFLTYFNYEAQQDKSGLPNDRFSAERPEGSISTLTIQRTEQRDSAMYRCASSRRTSGGTDTQYFGPGTRLTVL.

In this sample, this clonotype turned up many times. The chain has TRBV29-1 and TRBJ2-7; 7 bases line up with TRBD1. CDR1 and CDR2 (germline): SQVTM, ANQGSEA. The V and J ends lost 4 bases and 0 bases, in that order; junction bases with no gene match: 9. The CDR3 spans 15 residues. The CDR3 DNA reads TGCAGCGTTGTTCCCCGGGACAGTCGCTCCTACGAGCAGTACTTC. As protein: CSVVPRDSRSYEQYF.

This chain joins TRBV7-2 and TRBJ1-1, with 7 bases aligning to TRBD1. This CDR3 comprises 18 residues. Trimming removed 2 bases from V and 1 base from J; junction bases left unmatched: 13. The V gene's germline CDR1 is SGHTA and CDR2 FQGNSA. Here the CDR3 reads CASSLKIVAGTANTEAFF. The CDR3 DNA reads TGTGCCAGCAGCTTAAAGATAGTCGCAGGGACAGCGAACACTGAAGCTTTCTTT.